Reported below is one T cell receptor beta chain. Unique molecular identifiers featured in how the TCRbeta library was prepared. TCRdb itself ran the PCR reads through MiXCR, one entry per CDR3 protein. The table shows about 690,000 distinct CDR3 sequences, with 15% to 20% occurring only once. The source of the sample is a study of T-cell reconstitution after alpha-beta-depleted transplantation in children. The TCR was taken from a human donor who donated a stem cell graft to a child with acute myeloid leukemia. This sample comprised PBMCs from the stem cell graft donor, obtained from the stem cell graft.

The CDR3 sequence is CASSPGHLRTGELFF. The CDR3, as DNA: TGCGCCAGCAGCCCGGGACACCTGAGGACCGGGGAGCTGTTTTTT. The gene calls are TRBV4-3 and TRBJ2-2, with D tentatively TRBD1 (6 bases). The CDR3 is 15 amino acids. The germline V gene encodes CDR1 LGHNA and CDR2 YSLEER. The ends were cut back, 4 bases at V and 5 bases at J, with 14 bases in the middle.